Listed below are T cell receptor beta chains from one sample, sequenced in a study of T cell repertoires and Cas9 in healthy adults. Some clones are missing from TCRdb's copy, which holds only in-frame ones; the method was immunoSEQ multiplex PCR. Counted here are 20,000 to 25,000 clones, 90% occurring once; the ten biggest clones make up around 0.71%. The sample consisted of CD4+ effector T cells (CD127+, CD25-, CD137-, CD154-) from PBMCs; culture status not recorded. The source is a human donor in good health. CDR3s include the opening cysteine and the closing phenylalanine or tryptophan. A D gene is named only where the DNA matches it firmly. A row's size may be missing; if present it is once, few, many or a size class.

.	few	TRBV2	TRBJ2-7	TGTGCCAGCAGTGGACAGTTCCCCTACGAGCAGTACTTC	CASSGQFPYEQYF
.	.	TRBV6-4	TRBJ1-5	TGTGCCAGCAGTGCTGACAGAGATCAGCCCCAGCATTTT	CASSADRDQPQHF
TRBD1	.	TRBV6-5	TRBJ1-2	TGTGCCAGCAGCCTGACAGGGGACTATGGCTACACCTTC	CASSLTGDYGYTF
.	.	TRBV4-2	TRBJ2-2	TGTGCCAGCAGCCAATCGGGTTTATTCGACACCGGGGAGCTGTTTTTT	CASSQSGLFDTGELFF
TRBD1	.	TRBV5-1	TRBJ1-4	TGCGCCAGCAGCTCGGGACAGCGGATGTCAATATGGGATGAAAAACTGTTTTTT	CASSSGQRMSIWDEKLFF
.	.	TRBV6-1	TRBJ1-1	TGTGCCGCCCAGGGGATGGAAGACACTGAAGCTTTCTTT	CAAQGMEDTEAFF
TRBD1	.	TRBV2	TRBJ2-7	TGTGCCAGCAGTGGACAGGGCTACGAGCAGTACTTC	CASSGQGYEQYF
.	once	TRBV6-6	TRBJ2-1	TGTGCCAGCAATCCTAGCTCCACCTACAATGAGCAGTTCTTC	CASNPSSTYNEQFF
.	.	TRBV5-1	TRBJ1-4	TGCGCCAGCAGCTTGGAGGGCAGGGGCCATGAAAAACTGTTTTTT	CASSLEGRGHEKLFF
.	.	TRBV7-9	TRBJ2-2	TGTGCCAGCAGCTTAGGGGCCACCGGGGAGCTGTTTTTT	CASSLGATGELFF
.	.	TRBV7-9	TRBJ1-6	TGTGCCAGCAGCAGCGAGGGGGGTAATTCACCCCTCCACTTT	CASSSEGGNSPLHF
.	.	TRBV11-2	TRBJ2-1	TGTGCCAGCAGCTGGGGACTTCCATTCACCTCCTACAATGAGCAGTTCTTC	CASSWGLPFTSYNEQFF
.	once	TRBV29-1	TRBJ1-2	TGCAGCGTTTACGAATGGACTCTAACTAACTATGGCTACACCTTC	CSVYEWTLTNYGYTF
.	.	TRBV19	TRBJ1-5	TGTGCCAGTAGTCGGTCGCGTCAGCCCCAGCATTTT	CASSRSRQPQHF
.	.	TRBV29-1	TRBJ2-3	TGCAGCGTTGAGCTCAACAGGGCAGATACGCAGTATTTT	CSVELNRADTQYF
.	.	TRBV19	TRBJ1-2	TGTGCCAGTAGTATGGTAGGGCGCAGCTACACCTTC	CASSMVGRSYTF
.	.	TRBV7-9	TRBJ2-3	TGTGCCAGCGGGATACAGGGACTCACAGATACGCAGTATTTT	CASGIQGLTDTQYF
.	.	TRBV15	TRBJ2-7	TGTGCCACCAGCAGAGGGGGGTCGGGGCTTGACGAGCAGTACTTC	CATSRGGSGLDEQYF
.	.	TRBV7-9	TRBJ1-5	TGTGCCAGCAGCTTAGCTATAGGGGAGAGCAATCAGCCCCAGCATTTT	CASSLAIGESNQPQHF
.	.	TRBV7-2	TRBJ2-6	TGTGCCAGCAGCTTAGCGCCCACTCGGGCCAACGTCCTGACTTTC	CASSLAPTRANVLTF
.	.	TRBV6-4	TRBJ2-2	TGTGCCAGCAGTCCCCAGACGAACACCGGGGAGCTGTTTTTT	CASSPQTNTGELFF
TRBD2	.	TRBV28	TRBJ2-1	TGTGCCAGCAGTACCTTAGCGGGGGGCGAAAGAAATGAGCAGTTCTTC	CASSTLAGGERNEQFF
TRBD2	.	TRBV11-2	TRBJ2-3	TGTGCCAGCAGCTTAGATCGCGGGGGGGCGGTAGATACGCAGTATTTT	CASSLDRGGAVDTQYF
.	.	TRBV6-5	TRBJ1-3	TGTGCCAGCAGTTACGCCGGGAGCTCTGGAAACACCATATATTTT	CASSYAGSSGNTIYF
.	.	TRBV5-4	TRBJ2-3	TGTGCCAGCAGCTTGCAAAGCACAGATACGCAGTATTTT	CASSLQSTDTQYF
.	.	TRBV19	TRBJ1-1	TGTGCCAGTAGCAGGGGACATGGGGATGCTGAAGCTTTCTTT	CASSRGHGDAEAFF
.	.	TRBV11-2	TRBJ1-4	TGTGCCAGCAGCTTAGGTCAGGGTATGGATGAAAAACTGTTTTTT	CASSLGQGMDEKLFF
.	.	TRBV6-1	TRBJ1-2	TGTGTCAGCGGTATCGAGCCGACTCGGGTTGGCTACACCTTC	CVSGIEPTRVGYTF
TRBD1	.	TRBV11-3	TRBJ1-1	TGTGCCAGCAGCTTAGGACAGGGTGAAGCTTTCTTT	CASSLGQGEAFF
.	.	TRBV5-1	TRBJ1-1	TGCGCCAGCAGCCACGGAATAGACACTGAAGCTTTCTTT	CASSHGIDTEAFF
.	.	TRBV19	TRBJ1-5	TGTGCCAGTAGTCCGGGACACATAGGGGATAATCAGCCCCAGCATTTT	CASSPGHIGDNQPQHF
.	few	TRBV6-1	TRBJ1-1	TGTGCCAGCAGTGGGGGACATCAACTCGGGACTGAAGCTTTCTTT	CASSGGHQLGTEAFF
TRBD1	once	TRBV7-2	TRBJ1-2	TGTGCCAGCAGCTCGAGAGTGACAGGGGGCCTTGGCTACACCTTC	CASSSRVTGGLGYTF
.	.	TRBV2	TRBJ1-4	TGTGCCAGCAGTGAAGTGAAGGGCAGACGGGAAAAACTGTTTTTT	CASSEVKGRREKLFF
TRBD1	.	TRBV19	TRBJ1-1	TGTGCCAGTAGCTCGACAGGGGCTGAAGCTTTCTTT	CASSSTGAEAFF
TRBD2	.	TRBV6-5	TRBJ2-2	TGTGCCAGCAGACTAGCGGGGGGGCCCGGGGAGCTGTTTTTT	CASRLAGGPGELFF
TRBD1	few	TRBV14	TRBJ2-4	TGTGCCAGCAGCCAGGGGACAGGGGGTGGCAAAAACATTCAGTACTTC	CASSQGTGGGKNIQYF
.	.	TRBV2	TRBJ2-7	TGTGCCAGCAGCGCAACTGCCATCGAGCAGTACTTC	CASSATAIEQYF
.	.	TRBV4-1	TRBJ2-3	TGCGCCAGCAGCCAAGACAAGGGCCTACACACAGATACGCAGTATTTT	CASSQDKGLHTDTQYF
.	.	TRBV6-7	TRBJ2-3	TGTGCCAGAACCCCGGAGGGAACAGATACGCAGTATTTT	CARTPEGTDTQYF
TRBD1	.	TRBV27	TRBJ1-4	TGTGCCAGCTCTCAACCGGGACAGATTAATGAAAAACTGTTTTTT	CASSQPGQINEKLFF
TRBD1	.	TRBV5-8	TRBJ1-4	TGTGCCAGCAGCTTAGGACAGGGAGGGGATGAAAAACTGTTTTTT	CASSLGQGGDEKLFF
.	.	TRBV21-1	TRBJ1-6	TGTGCCAGCAGTCGAGGGAGAAACAGGGGATTCCGGGCGAGCTCCTATAATTCACCCCTCCACTTT	CASSRGRNRGFRASSYNSPLHF
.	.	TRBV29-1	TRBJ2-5	TGCAGCGGACGTCTTTGGCCCCAAGAGACCCAGTACTTC	CSGRLWPQETQYF
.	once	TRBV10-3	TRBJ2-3	TGTGCCATCAGGACCCGGAACACAGATACGCAGTATTTT	CAIRTRNTDTQYF